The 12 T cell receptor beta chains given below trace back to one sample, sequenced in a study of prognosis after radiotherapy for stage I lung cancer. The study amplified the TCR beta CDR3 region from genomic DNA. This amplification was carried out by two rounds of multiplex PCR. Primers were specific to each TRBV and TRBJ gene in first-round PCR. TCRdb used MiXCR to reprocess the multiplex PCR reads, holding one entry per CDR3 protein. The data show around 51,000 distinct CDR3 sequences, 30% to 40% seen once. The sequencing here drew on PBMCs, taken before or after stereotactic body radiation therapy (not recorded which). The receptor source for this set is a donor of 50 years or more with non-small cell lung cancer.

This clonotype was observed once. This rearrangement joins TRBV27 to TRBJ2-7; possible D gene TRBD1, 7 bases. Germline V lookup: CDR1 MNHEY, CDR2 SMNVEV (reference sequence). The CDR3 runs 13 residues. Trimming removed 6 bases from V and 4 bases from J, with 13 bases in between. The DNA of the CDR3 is TGTGCCAGCAGCCTGACAGGGACTTACGAGCAGTACTTC. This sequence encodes CASSLTGTYEQYF.

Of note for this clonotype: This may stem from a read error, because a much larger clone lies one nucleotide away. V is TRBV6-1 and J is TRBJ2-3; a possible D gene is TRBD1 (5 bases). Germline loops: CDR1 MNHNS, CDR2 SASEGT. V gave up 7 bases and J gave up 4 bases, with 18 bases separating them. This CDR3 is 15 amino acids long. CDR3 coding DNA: TGTGCCAGCATCAAACCGGGTGGGGCCGCAGATACGCAGTATTTT. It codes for CASIKPGGAADTQYF.

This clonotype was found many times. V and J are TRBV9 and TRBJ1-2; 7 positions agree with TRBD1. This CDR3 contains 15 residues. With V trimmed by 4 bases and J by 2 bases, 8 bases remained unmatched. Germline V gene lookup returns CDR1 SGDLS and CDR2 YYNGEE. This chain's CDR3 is CASSLGDRVNYGYTF. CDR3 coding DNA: TGTGCCAGCAGCCTAGGAGACAGGGTCAACTATGGCTACACCTTC.

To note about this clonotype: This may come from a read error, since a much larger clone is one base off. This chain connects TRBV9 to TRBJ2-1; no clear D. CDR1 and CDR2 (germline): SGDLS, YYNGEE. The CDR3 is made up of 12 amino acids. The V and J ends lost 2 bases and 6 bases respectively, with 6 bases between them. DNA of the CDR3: TGTGCCAGCAGCGTTATCGTCAATGAGCAGTTCTTC. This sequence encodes CASSVIVNEQFF.

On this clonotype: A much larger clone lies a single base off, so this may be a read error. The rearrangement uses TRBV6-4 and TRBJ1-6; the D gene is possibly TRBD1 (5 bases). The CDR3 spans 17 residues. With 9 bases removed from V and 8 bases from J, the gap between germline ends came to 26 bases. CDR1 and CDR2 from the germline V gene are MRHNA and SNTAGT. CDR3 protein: CARGVGGGVERYSPLHF. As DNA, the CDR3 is TGTGCCAGAGGGGTGGGGGGGGGGGTGGAACGGTATTCACCCCTCCACTTT.

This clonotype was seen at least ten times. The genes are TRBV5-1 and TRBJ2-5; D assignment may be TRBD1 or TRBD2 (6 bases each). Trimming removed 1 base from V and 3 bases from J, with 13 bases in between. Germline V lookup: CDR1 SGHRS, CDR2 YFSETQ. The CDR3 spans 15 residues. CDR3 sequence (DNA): TGCGCCAGCAGCTTGATACCGGGGGCTAAAGAGACCCAGTACTTC. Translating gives CASSLIPGAKETQYF.

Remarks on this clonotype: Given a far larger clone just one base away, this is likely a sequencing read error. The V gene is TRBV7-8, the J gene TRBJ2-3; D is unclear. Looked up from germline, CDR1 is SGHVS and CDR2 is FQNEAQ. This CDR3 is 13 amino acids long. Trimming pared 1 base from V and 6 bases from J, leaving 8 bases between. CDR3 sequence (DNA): TGTGCCAGCAGCTTAGAAGGAAGTGATACGCAGTATTTT. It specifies CASSLEGSDTQYF.

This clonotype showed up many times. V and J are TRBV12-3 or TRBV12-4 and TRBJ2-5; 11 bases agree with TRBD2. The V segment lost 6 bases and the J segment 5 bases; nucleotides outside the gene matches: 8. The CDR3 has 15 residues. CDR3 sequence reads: CASSGLAGGIETQYF. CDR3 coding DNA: TGTGCCAGCAGCGGACTAGCGGGCGGTATCGAGACCCAGTACTTC.

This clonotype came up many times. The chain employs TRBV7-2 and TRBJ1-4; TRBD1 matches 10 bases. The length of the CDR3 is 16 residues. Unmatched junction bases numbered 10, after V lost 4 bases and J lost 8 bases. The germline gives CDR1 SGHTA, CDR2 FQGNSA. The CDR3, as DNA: TGTGCCAGCAGCTCTGAGCGGACAGGGGGGATCGAAAAACTGTTTTTT. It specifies CASSSERTGGIEKLFF.

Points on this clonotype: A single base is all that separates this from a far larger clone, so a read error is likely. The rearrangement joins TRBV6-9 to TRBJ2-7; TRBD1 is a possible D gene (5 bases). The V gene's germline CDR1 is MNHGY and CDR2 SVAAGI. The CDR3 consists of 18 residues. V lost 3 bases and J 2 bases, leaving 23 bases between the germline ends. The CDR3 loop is CASSYRSRFPQAPYEQYF. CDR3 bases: TGTGCCAGCAGTTACCGGAGCAGGTTCCCACAGGCTCCCTACGAGCAGTACTTC.

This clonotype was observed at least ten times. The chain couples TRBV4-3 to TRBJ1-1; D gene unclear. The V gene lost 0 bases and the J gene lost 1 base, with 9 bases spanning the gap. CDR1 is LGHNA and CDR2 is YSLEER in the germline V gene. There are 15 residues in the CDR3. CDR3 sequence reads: CASSQEAGKNTEAFF. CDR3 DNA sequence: TGCGCCAGCAGCCAAGAGGCAGGAAAGAACACTGAAGCTTTCTTT.

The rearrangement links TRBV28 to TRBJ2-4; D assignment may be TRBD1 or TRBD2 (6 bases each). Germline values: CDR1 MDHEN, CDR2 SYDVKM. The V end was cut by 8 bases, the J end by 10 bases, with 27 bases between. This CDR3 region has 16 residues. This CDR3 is CASGLSGERRGKIQYF. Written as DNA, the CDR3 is TGTGCCAGCGGACTCTCGGGGGAACGGAGGGGGAAAATTCAGTACTTC.